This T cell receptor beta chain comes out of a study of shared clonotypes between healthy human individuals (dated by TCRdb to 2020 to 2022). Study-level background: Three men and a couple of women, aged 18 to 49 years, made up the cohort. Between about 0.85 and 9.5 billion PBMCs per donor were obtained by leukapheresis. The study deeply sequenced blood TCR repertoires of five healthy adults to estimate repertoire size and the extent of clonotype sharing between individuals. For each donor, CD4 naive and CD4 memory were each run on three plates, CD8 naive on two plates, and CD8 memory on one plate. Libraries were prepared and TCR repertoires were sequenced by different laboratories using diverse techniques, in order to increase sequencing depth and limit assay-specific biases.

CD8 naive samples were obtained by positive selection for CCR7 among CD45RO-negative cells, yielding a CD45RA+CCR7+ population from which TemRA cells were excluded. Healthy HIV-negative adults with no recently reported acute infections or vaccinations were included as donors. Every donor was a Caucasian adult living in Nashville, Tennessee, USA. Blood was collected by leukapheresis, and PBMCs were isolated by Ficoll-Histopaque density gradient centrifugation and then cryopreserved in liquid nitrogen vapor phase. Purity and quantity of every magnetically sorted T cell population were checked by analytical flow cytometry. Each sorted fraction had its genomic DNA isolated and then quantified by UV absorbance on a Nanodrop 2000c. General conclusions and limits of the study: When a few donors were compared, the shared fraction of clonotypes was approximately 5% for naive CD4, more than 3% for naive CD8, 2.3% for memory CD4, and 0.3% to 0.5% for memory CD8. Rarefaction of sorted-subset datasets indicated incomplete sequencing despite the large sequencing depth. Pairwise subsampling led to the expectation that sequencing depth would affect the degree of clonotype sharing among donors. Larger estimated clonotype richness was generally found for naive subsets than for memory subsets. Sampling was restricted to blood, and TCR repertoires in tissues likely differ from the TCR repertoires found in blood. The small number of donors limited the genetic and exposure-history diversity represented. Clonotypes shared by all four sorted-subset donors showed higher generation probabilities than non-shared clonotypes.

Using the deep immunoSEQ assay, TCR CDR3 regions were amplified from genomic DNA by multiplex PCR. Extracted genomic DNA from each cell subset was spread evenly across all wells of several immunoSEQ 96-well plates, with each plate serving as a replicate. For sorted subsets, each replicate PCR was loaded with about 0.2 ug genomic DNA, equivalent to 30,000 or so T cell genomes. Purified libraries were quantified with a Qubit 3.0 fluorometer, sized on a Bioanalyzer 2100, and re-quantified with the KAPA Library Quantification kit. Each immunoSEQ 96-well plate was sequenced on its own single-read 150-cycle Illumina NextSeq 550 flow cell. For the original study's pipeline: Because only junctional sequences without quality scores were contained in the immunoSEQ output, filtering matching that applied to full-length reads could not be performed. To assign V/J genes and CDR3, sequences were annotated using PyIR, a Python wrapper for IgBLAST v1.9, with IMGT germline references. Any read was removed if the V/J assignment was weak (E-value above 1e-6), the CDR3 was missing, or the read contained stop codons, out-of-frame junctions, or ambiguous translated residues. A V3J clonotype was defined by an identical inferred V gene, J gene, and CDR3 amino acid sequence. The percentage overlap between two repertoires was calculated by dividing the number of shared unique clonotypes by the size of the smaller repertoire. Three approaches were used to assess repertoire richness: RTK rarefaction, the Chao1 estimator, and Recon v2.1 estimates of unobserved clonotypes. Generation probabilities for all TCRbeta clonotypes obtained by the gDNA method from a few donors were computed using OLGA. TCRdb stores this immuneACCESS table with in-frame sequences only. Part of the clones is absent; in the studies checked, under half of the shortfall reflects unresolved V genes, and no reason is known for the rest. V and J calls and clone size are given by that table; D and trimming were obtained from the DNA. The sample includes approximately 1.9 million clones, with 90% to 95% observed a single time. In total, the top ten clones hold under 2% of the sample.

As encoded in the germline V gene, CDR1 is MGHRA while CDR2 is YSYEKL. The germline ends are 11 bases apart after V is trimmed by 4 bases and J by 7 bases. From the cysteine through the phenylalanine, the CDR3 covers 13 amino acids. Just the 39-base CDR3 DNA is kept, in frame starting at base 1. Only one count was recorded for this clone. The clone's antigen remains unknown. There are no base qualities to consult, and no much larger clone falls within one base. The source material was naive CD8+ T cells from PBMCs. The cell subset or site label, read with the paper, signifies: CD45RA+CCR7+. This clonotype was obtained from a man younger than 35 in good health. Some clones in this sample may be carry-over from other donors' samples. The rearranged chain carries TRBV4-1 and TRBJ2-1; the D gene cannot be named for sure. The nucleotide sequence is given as TGCGCCAGCAGCCCTAGTATGAGGAATGAGCAGTTCTTC. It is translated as CASSPSMRNEQFF.